Listed below are T cell receptor beta chains from one sample, sequenced in a study of blood T cell repertoires in COVID-19. The table came from immunoSEQ multiplex PCR; TCRdb's copy has only in-frame clones and leaves some out. The sample yields approximately 200,000 clones, approximately 90% seen once. Sequencing was done on a sample of PBMCs or T cells enriched from blood (not recorded which). The receptor set was obtained from a man in his thirties or forties who had recovered from COVID-19. Both conserved end residues are part of each CDR3. A D gene is named only where the DNA matches it firmly. Clone size is not always given. Where it is, it says once, few, many or a class for expanded clones.

J gene: TRBJ2-1; D gene: -; clone size: -; V gene: TRBV6-5; CDR3 protein: CASSYSDEGYNEQFF; CDR3 DNA: TGTGCCAGCAGTTACTCGGACGAGGGCTACAATGAGCAGTTCTTC
J gene: TRBJ2-3; D gene: TRBD2; clone size: -; V gene: TRBV7-2; CDR3 protein: CASSPAGTSTDTQYF; CDR3 DNA: TGTGCCAGCAGCCCAGCGGGAACTAGCACAGATACGCAGTATTTT
J gene: TRBJ1-6; D gene: -; clone size: -; V gene: TRBV5-1; CDR3 protein: CASSHSSYNSPLHF; CDR3 DNA: TGCGCCAGCAGTCATAGCTCCTATAATTCACCCCTCCACTTT
J gene: TRBJ2-7; D gene: -; clone size: -; V gene: TRBV18; CDR3 protein: CASSLAGPAYEQYF; CDR3 DNA: TGTGCCAGCTCACTTGCGGGGCCCGCCTACGAGCAGTACTTC
J gene: TRBJ1-1; D gene: -; clone size: -; V gene: TRBV30; CDR3 protein: CAWFAQGFRAEAFF; CDR3 DNA: TGTGCCTGGTTTGCCCAGGGGTTCAGGGCTGAAGCTTTCTTT
J gene: TRBJ1-1; D gene: -; clone size: once; V gene: TRBV6-5; CDR3 protein: CASSYGGSGDTEAFF; CDR3 DNA: TGTGCCAGCAGCTACGGGGGCAGCGGGGACACTGAAGCTTTCTTT
J gene: TRBJ2-7; D gene: TRBD1; clone size: -; V gene: TRBV19; CDR3 protein: CASRFGTGNTEQYF; CDR3 DNA: TGTGCCAGTAGGTTCGGGACAGGGAATACCGAGCAGTACTTC
J gene: TRBJ1-5; D gene: -; clone size: -; V gene: TRBV5-8; CDR3 protein: CASSRRAPSNQPQHF; CDR3 DNA: TGTGCCAGCAGCCGCCGAGCTCCTAGCAATCAGCCCCAGCATTTT
J gene: TRBJ2-7; D gene: -; clone size: few; V gene: TRBV2; CDR3 protein: CASSALGGGYEQYF; CDR3 DNA: TGTGCCAGCAGTGCCCTGGGTGGCGGGTACGAGCAGTACTTC
J gene: TRBJ1-5; D gene: TRBD1; clone size: once; V gene: TRBV13; CDR3 protein: CASSFGDRGLQPQHF; CDR3 DNA: TGTGCCAGCAGCTTTGGAGACAGGGGGCTTCAGCCCCAGCATTTT
J gene: TRBJ1-2; D gene: -; clone size: -; V gene: TRBV30; CDR3 protein: CAWSGGKGGYTF; CDR3 DNA: TGTGCCTGGAGCGGGGGAAAGGGCGGCTACACCTTC
J gene: TRBJ2-7; D gene: TRBD2; clone size: -; V gene: TRBV6-2/TRBV6-3; CDR3 protein: CASSRPTSGSSYEQYF; CDR3 DNA: TGTGCCAGCAGCCGTCCGACTAGCGGGAGCTCCTACGAGCAGTACTTC
J gene: TRBJ2-7; D gene: TRBD1; clone size: -; V gene: TRBV6-5; CDR3 protein: CASSPGQGGTYEQYF; CDR3 DNA: TGTGCCAGCAGTCCTGGACAGGGGGGAACCTACGAGCAGTACTTC
J gene: TRBJ1-2; D gene: -; clone size: -; V gene: TRBV7-9; CDR3 protein: CASSFSSDTFWYGYTF; CDR3 DNA: TGTGCCAGCAGCTTCTCATCTGACACTTTCTGGTATGGCTACACCTTC
J gene: TRBJ1-2; D gene: -; clone size: -; V gene: TRBV18; CDR3 protein: CASSPRGDYGYTF; CDR3 DNA: TGTGCCAGCTCACCACGGGGGGACTATGGCTACACCTTC
J gene: TRBJ2-1; D gene: TRBD2; clone size: -; V gene: TRBV6-5; CDR3 protein: CASRDSGSLHNEQFF; CDR3 DNA: TGTGCCAGCAGGGATAGCGGGAGTCTCCACAATGAGCAGTTCTTC
J gene: TRBJ2-3; D gene: TRBD2; clone size: -; V gene: TRBV7-2; CDR3 protein: CASSLGGGRVTDTQYF; CDR3 DNA: TGTGCCAGCAGCTTAGGGGGCGGGAGGGTCACAGATACGCAGTATTTT
J gene: TRBJ2-5; D gene: -; clone size: -; V gene: TRBV5-1; CDR3 protein: CASSLVTDQETQYF; CDR3 DNA: TGCGCCAGCAGCTTGGTAACAGACCAAGAGACCCAGTACTTC
J gene: TRBJ1-2; D gene: -; clone size: -; V gene: TRBV29-1; CDR3 protein: CSVEADRNYGYTF; CDR3 DNA: TGCAGCGTTGAAGCCGACAGGAACTATGGCTACACCTTC
J gene: TRBJ2-7; D gene: TRBD1; clone size: few; V gene: TRBV10-3; CDR3 protein: CAIATGDEQYF; CDR3 DNA: TGTGCCATAGCTACAGGGGACGAGCAGTACTTC
J gene: TRBJ2-2; D gene: TRBD2; clone size: -; V gene: TRBV7-2; CDR3 protein: CASSLAGGTGELFF; CDR3 DNA: TGTGCCAGCAGCTTGGCGGGAGGAACCGGGGAGCTGTTTTTT
J gene: TRBJ1-6; D gene: TRBD1; clone size: -; V gene: TRBV2; CDR3 protein: CASSSGQGTHNSPLHF; CDR3 DNA: TGTGCCAGCAGTTCGGGACAGGGGACCCATAATTCACCCCTCCACTTT